This is a list of T cell receptor beta chains from one sample in a study of CD8 T cells in ankylosing spondylitis. A single record per CDR3 protein comes from TCRdb applying MiXCR to the 5' RACE reads. The data hold about 360,000 distinct CDR3 sequences, with roughly 20% observed a single time. The sequenced sample consisted of blood, either unsorted or a sorted T cell fraction (not recorded which). These receptors originate from a male donor with ankylosing spondylitis or in good health (not recorded which). Both conserved end residues are part of each CDR3. The D gene is left open where the match is weak. For some rows the clone size is stated as once, few or many, or as a class when expanded; others skip it.

v_gene	abundance	j_gene	d_gene	CDR3aa	CDR3nt
TRBV15	.	TRBJ2-5	.	CATSRDRSVQETQYF	TGTGCCACCAGCAGAGATCGATCAGTTCAAGAGACCCAGTACTTC
TRBV4-1	.	TRBJ2-4	.	CASSPLEAGAKNIQYF	TGCGCCAGCAGCCCCCTTGAGGCGGGGGCCAAAAACATTCAGTACTTC
TRBV7-9	.	TRBJ2-3	.	CASSTRGFNTDTQYF	TGTGCCAGCAGCACGAGGGGATTTAACACAGATACGCAGTATTTT
TRBV2	.	TRBJ2-1	.	CASSEAADRRYNEQFF	TGTGCCAGCAGTGAAGCGGCGGACCGCCGTTACAATGAGCAGTTCTTC
TRBV7-9	.	TRBJ2-3	.	CASSPPHSTDTQYF	TGTGCCAGCAGCCCACCGCACAGCACAGATACGCAGTATTTT
TRBV18	.	TRBJ2-1	TRBD1	CASSRDRENYNEQFF	TGTGCCAGCTCCCGGGACAGGGAAAACTACAATGAGCAGTTCTTC
TRBV7-9	few	TRBJ2-1	TRBD1	CASRYPGQDYNEQFF	TGTGCCAGCAGATATCCGGGACAGGACTACAATGAGCAGTTCTTC
TRBV20-1	.	TRBJ2-1	.	CSARVTGNSYNEQFF	TGCAGTGCTAGAGTGACAGGCAACTCCTACAATGAGCAGTTCTTC
TRBV30	few	TRBJ2-1	.	CAWSTGYSYNEQFF	TGTGCCTGGAGTACAGGGTACTCCTACAATGAGCAGTTCTTC
TRBV18	.	TRBJ2-1	TRBD2	CASSRDYLSSYNEQFF	TGTGCCAGCTCACGGGACTACCTTAGCTCCTACAATGAGCAGTTCTTC
TRBV3-1	once	TRBJ2-5	TRBD2	CASRPSGGVETQYF	TGTGCCAGCAGGCCTAGCGGGGGGGTCGAGACCCAGTACTTC
TRBV12-3/TRBV12-4	few	TRBJ2-5	.	CASSFLSQETQYF	TGTGCCAGCAGTTTCTTGAGCCAAGAGACCCAGTACTTC
TRBV14	.	TRBJ2-2	.	CASSALHGELFF	TGTGCCAGCAGCGCACTCCACGGGGAGCTGTTTTTT
TRBV27	.	TRBJ1-4	.	CASSFDSAEKLFF	TGTGCCAGCAGTTTTGACTCCGCTGAAAAACTGTTTTTT
TRBV7-9	.	TRBJ2-3	TRBD1	CASSPAGTGSQYF	TGTGCCAGCAGCCCAGCCGGGACAGGGTCGCAGTATTTT